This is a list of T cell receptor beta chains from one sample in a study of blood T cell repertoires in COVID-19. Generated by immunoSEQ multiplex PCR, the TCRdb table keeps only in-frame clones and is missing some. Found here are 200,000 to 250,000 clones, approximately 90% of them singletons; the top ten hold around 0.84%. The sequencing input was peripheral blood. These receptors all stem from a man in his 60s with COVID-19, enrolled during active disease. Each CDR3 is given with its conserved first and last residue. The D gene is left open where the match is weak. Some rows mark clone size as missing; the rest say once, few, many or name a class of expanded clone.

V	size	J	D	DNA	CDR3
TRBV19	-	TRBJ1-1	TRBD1	TGTGCCAGTAGTATGTTACAGGGGAGGACTGAAGCTTTCTTT	CASSMLQGRTEAFF
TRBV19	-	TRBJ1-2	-	TGTGCCAGTAGTATAACTAACAGCGGGATCTATGGCTACACCTTC	CASSITNSGIYGYTF
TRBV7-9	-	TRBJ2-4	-	TGTGCCAGCAGCTTCGCTAGCTCTTCAAACATTCAGTACTTC	CASSFASSSNIQYF
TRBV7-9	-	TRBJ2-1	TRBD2	TGTGCCAGCAGCTCCCGAGTGCGAGCGGGAGTCGGTGAGCAGTTCTTC	CASSSRVRAGVGEQFF
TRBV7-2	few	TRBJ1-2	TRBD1	TGTGCCAGCAGCTTAGATGCGACAGGGCTCTATGGCTACACCTTC	CASSLDATGLYGYTF
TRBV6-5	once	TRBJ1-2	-	TGTGCCAGCAGTTACTCTACAGGAAGTGGGGTGTCTGGCTACACCTTC	CASSYSTGSGVSGYTF
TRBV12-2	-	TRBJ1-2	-	TGTGCAAGTCGTTGCAGGAACTATGGCTACACCTTC	CASRCRNYGYTF
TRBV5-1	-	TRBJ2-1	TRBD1	TGCGCCAGCTGCCCCGGGACAGCCTACAATGAGCAGTTCTTC	CASCPGTAYNEQFF
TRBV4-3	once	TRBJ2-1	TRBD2	TGCGCCAGCAGCCAAGATCGATCTAGCGGGAGGATCTACAATGAGCAGTTCTTC	CASSQDRSSGRIYNEQFF
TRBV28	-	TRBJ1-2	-	TGTGCCAGCAGTTTTGCACTTAACTATGGCTACACCTTC	CASSFALNYGYTF
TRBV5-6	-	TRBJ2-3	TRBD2	TGTGCCAGCAGCTTGCCGGGAGGTCAAACAGATACGCAGTATTTT	CASSLPGGQTDTQYF
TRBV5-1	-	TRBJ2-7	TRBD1	TGCGCCAGCAGCTCTGGACAGGGGATAACCTACGAGCAGTACTTC	CASSSGQGITYEQYF
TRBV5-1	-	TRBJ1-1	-	TGCGCCAGCAGCCCGACTATGGACACTGAAGCTTTCTTT	CASSPTMDTEAFF
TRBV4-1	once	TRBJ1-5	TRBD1	TGCGCCAGCAGCCAAGCCCCCTCCGACAGGGTGAGGCAGCCCCAGCATTTT	CASSQAPSDRVRQPQHF
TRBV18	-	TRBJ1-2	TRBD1	TGTGCCAGCTCACCAAGGGCAGGGGGCCTTGGCTACACCTTC	CASSPRAGGLGYTF
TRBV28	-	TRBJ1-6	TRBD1	TGTGCCAGCAGTTTACGGGGACAGGGGAAATCACCCCTCCACTTT	CASSLRGQGKSPLHF
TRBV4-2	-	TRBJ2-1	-	TGTGCCAGCAGCCAAGAGGGTAGCGGTCGCCACAATTTCAATGAGCAGTTCTTC	CASSQEGSGRHNFNEQFF
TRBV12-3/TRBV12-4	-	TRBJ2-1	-	TGTGCCAGCAGAAGACTCTTATACAATGAGCAGTTCTTC	CASRRLLYNEQFF
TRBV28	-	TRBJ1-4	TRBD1	TGTGCCAGCAGCTACCAGGGGGTGGTTGAAAAACTGTTTTTT	CASSYQGVVEKLFF
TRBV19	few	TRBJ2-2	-	TGTGCCAGTAGTACCACGGCGGGTGGTGGGGCCGGGGAGCTGTTTTTT	CASSTTAGGGAGELFF